Presented here are 24 T cell receptor beta chains from one specimen sequenced in a study of blood T cell repertoires in COVID-19. Libraries were prepared by immunoSEQ multiplex PCR; TCRdb keeps only in-frame clonotypes and omits some of them. This sample yields fewer than 200,000 clones, of which roughly 79% are seen a single time; about 24% belongs to the top ten. The sequenced sample consisted of peripheral blood. The receptors shown here come from a woman at least 80 years old with acute or convalescent COVID-19.

This clone was observed a few times. The CDR3 reads CASSVIPSGRAHNEQFF. The CDR3 DNA reads TGTGCCAGCAGCGTGATCCCCAGCGGGAGGGCCCACAATGAGCAGTTCTTC. The chain has TRBV7-2 and TRBJ2-1, with 10 bases fitting TRBD2. CDR1 is SGHTA and CDR2 is FQGNSA in the germline V gene. This CDR3 has 17 amino acids. V trimming: 5 bases; J trimming: 5 bases; junction bases outside the gene matches: 12. Complete variable domain (other parts from reference TRBV7-2 and TRBJ2-1): GAGVSQSPSNKVTEKGKDVELRCDPISGHTALYWYRQSLGQGLEFLIYFQGNSAPDKSGLPSDRFSAERTGGSVSTLTIQRTQQEDSAVYLCASSVIPSGRAHNEQFFGPGTRLTVL.

The chain couples TRBV5-1 to TRBJ1-6; no clear D. Trimming took 0 bases from V and 8 from J, leaving 6 bases between them. Germline V gene lookup returns CDR1 SGHRS and CDR2 YFSETQ. The CDR3 spans 13 residues. The CDR3 DNA follows: TGCGCCAGCAGCTTGGCCCGGGATTCACCCCTCCACTTT. It translates to CASSLARDSPLHF.

The J gene is TRBJ2-1, the V gene TRBV6-4; 10 positions match TRBD2. The CDR3 extends over 15 amino acids. The germline gives CDR1 MRHNA, CDR2 SNTAGT. With V trimmed by 2 bases and J by 6 bases, 4 bases remained unmatched. CDR3 bases: TGTGCCAGCAGTGACACGGCTAGCGGGAGCAATGAGCAGTTCTTC. Translated: CASSDTASGSNEQFF.

The chain recombines TRBV5-4 with TRBJ2-1; 12 bases agree with TRBD2. CDR3 length equals 16 residues. V shed 4 bases and J 0 bases; nucleotides not matched to a gene: 2. Germline V gene sequence: CDR1 SGHNT, CDR2 YYREEE (reference sequence). The chain's CDR3 is CASSPGLAGSYNEQFF. The CDR3, as DNA: TGTGCCAGCAGCCCGGGACTAGCGGGCTCCTACAATGAGCAGTTCTTC.

V is TRBV29-1 and J is TRBJ2-3; TRBD2 might be the D (5 bases). The germline V and J ends were trimmed by 7 bases and 4 bases, with 21 bases remaining between them. Germline V gene sequence: CDR1 SQVTM, CDR2 ANQGSEA. The CDR3 runs 15 residues. CDR3 sequence: CSATGTPGLPDTQYF. As DNA, the CDR3 is TGCAGCGCTACGGGTACACCGGGGTTGCCAGATACGCAGTATTTT.

The table lists this clone with a count of one. The CDR3 sequence is CASSYSGGNKNIQYF. The DNA of the CDR3 is TGTGCCAGCAGCTATAGCGGGGGAAACAAAAACATTCAGTACTTC. The chain employs TRBV7-2 and TRBJ2-4, with 9 bases aligning to TRBD2. The germline V gene encodes CDR1 SGHTA and CDR2 FQGNSA. The CDR3 has 15 amino acids. V shed 4 bases and J 3 bases; nucleotides not matched to a gene: 4. Complete variable domain (other parts from reference TRBV7-2 and TRBJ2-4): GAGVSQSPSNKVTEKGKDVELRCDPISGHTALYWYRQSLGQGLEFLIYFQGNSAPDKSGLPSDRFSAERTGGSVSTLTIQRTQQEDSAVYLCASSYSGGNKNIQYFGAGTRLSVL.

The rearrangement uses TRBV15 and TRBJ2-1, with a tentative D call TRBD2 (6 bases). The CDR3 extends over 15 amino acids. Germline V gene data show CDR1 as LNHNV and CDR2 as YYDKDF (reference sequence). Trimming took off 4 bases at V and 0 bases at J, with 10 bases between the two ends. The CDR3 DNA is TGTGCCACCAGCATAGGCGGGGCCTCCTACAATGAGCAGTTCTTC. Its protein product is CATSIGGASYNEQFF.

The chain uses TRBV5-1 and TRBJ2-7, with D perhaps TRBD2 (6 bases). Between the trimmed V and J ends, which lost 2 bases and 5 bases, there was a span of 14 bases. Germline lookup yields CDR1 SGHRS and CDR2 YFSETQ. This CDR3 is 14 amino acids long. CDR3 DNA: TGCGCCAGCAGCTTAGGGGACTCCCGTGACGAGCAGTACTTC. Amino acid sequence: CASSLGDSRDEQYF.

This rearrangement joins TRBV10-3 to TRBJ2-1; the match to TRBD2 covers 10 bases. Germline assignment: CDR1 ENHRY and CDR2 SYGVKD. The V gene end was trimmed by 10 bases and the J gene end by 9 bases; junction bases not matched to a gene: 12. This CDR3 region has 14 residues. The CDR3 protein is CATETSGYLSEQFF. The CDR3 bases are TGTGCCACCGAGACTAGCGGGTATCTCAGTGAGCAGTTCTTC.

The rearrangement uses TRBV7-5 and TRBJ2-1; no check of the table's D call, TRBD1, against the DNA was made. TRBV7-5 is a recognized pseudogene. This CDR3 is built from 16 residues. The CDR3 DNA reads TGTGTCGACGAAAGGACAGGGGCCGGACCATACAATGAGCAGTTCTTC. This sequence encodes CVDERTGAGPYNEQFF.

The rearrangement links TRBV3-1 (or the pseudogene TRBV3-2) to TRBJ2-1, with D unclear. The ends were cut back, 1 base at V and 0 bases at J, with 7 bases in the middle. Germline V gene sequence: CDR1 LGHDT, CDR2 YNNKEL (reference sequence). The CDR3 spans 15 residues. The CDR3 protein is CASSQGWSSYNEQFF. The CDR3 nucleotides read TGTGCCAGCAGCCAAGGCTGGAGCTCCTACAATGAGCAGTTCTTC.

The gene calls are TRBV10-3 and TRBJ1-5, with 7 bases matching TRBD1. CDR1 and CDR2 from the germline V gene are ENHRY and SYGVKD. The CDR3 loop spans 13 amino acids. J was trimmed by 6 bases and V by 6 bases; bases with no gene match: 5. The CDR3 spells CAISGTAGQPQHF. The CDR3 DNA follows: TGTGCCATCAGCGGGACAGCGGGTCAGCCCCAGCATTTT.

This chain uses TRBV14 with TRBJ1-1; 8 bases match TRBD1. With 1 base clipped from V and 1 base from J, the junction kept 2 bases outside the gene matches. Germline CDR1 and CDR2: SGHDN and FVKESK. This CDR3 contains 15 residues. The CDR3 region has the DNA TGTGCCAGCAGCCAAGTTGGACAGGGGAACACTGAAGCTTTCTTT. Its protein product is CASSQVGQGNTEAFF.

This clone was counted at least ten times. This sequence joins TRBV5-5 and TRBJ2-1; 8 bases align to TRBD2. The CDR3 is 10 residues long. Unmatched junction bases numbered 4, after V lost 6 bases and J lost 14 bases. Germline CDR1 is SGHKS and CDR2 is YYEKEE (reference sequence). CDR3 nucleotide sequence: TGTGCCAGCACGGGAGGGCCCAAGTTCTTC. It is translated as CASTGGPKFF.

As to this clone: The junction shows a germline mismatch at one end, possibly a read error. The genes are TRBV5-6 and TRBJ2-7, with 9 bases lining up with TRBD1. Germline assignment: CDR1 SGHDT and CDR2 YYEEEE. The CDR3 length is 12 residues. DNA for the CDR3: TGTGCCAGCAGCTTGTGGGACAGGGAGCCGAACTTC. Encoded protein: CASSLWDREPNF.

In nucleotides, the CDR3 is TGTGCCAGTAGTACGCCCGTCGATCGGGTCTTCGGCTATGGCTACACCTTC. Residues: CASSTPVDRVFGYGYTF. This chain joins TRBV19 and TRBJ1-2, with D uncertain. Germline CDR1 and CDR2: LNHDA and SQIVND (reference sequence). The CDR3 totals 17 residues. Trimming took 4 bases from V and 4 from J, leaving 22 bases between them.

This chain uses TRBV9 with TRBJ2-3; 10 bases line up with TRBD2. CDR1 SGDLS and CDR2 YYNGEE come from the germline V gene. This CDR3 contains 18 residues. After removal of 0 bases from V and 1 base from J, the junction contained 8 bases not matched to a gene. The CDR3 DNA sequence: TGTGCCAGCAGCGTAGAGGTTGGGCTAGCGGGAGGCACAGATACGCAGTATTTT. Protein sequence: CASSVEVGLAGGTDTQYF.

In its sample, this clone was seen many times. The chain links TRBV6-5 to TRBJ1-1; 7 bases match TRBD1. From germline, CDR1 is MNHEY and CDR2 SVGAGI. The J segment lost 2 bases and the V segment lost 7 bases, leaving 7 bases of the junction unmatched. This CDR3 spans 14 amino acids. The CDR3 sequence is CASNTDRVNTEAFF. The CDR3 DNA reads as TGTGCCAGCAACACCGACAGGGTAAACACTGAAGCTTTCTTT.

The rearrangement joins TRBV10-1 to TRBJ2-3; perhaps TRBD2 as D (5 bases). V was pared by 4 bases and J by 0 bases, with 8 bases between. Germline V gives CDR1 WNHNN, CDR2 SYGVQD (reference sequence). There are 14 residues in the CDR3. CDR3 bases: TGCGCCAGCAGTGTGAGGGCTAGCACAGATACGCAGTATTTT. This translates into CASSVRASTDTQYF.

This clone was recorded only once. The chain recombines TRBV5-4 with TRBJ1-2, with D maybe TRBD1 (5 bases). Germline loops: CDR1 SGHNT, CDR2 YYREEE (reference sequence). Trimming cost V 2 bases and J 4 bases, with 15 bases left between them. CDR3 length: 15 residues. This CDR3 is CASSFPGGSGYGYTF. The CDR3 DNA is TGTGCCAGCAGCTTTCCGGGGGGATCGGGCTATGGCTACACCTTC.

The chain carries TRBV28 and TRBJ2-1; 13 nucleotides agree with TRBD2. Germline assignment: CDR1 MDHEN and CDR2 SYDVKM. After removal of 6 bases from V and 16 bases from J, the junction contained 3 bases not matched to a gene. The length of the CDR3 is 11 residues. Written as DNA, the CDR3 is TGTGCCAGCAGGGGACTAGCGGGAACCTTCTTC. Residues: CASRGLAGTFF.

CDR3 DNA: TGTGCTAGTGGTTTGGTATTGTGGCCAAACACAAGTCCAGATACGCAGTATTTT. This translates into CASGLVLWPNTSPDTQYF. The chain recombines TRBV12-5 with TRBJ2-3; no firm D call. This CDR3 contains 18 residues. V lost 0 bases and J lost 4, with 20 bases in between. From germline, CDR1 is LGHNT and CDR2 FRNRAP. The full variable domain, with the rest looked up from reference TRBV12-5 and TRBJ2-3, is DARVTQTPRHKVTEMGQEVTMRCQPILGHNTVFWYRQTMMQGLELLAYFRNRAPLDDSGMPKDRFSAEMPDATLATLKIQPSEPRDSAVYFCASGLVLWPNTSPDTQYFGPGTRLTVL.

The V and J genes are TRBV2 and TRBJ2-3; perhaps TRBD2 as D (5 bases). V lost 7 bases and J 0 bases, leaving 11 bases between the germline ends. CDR1 and CDR2 from the germline V gene are SNHLY and FYNNEI. The CDR3 is 14 residues long. CDR3 sequence: CASKLGQSTDTQYF. For the CDR3, the DNA is TGTGCCAGCAAACTAGGGCAGAGCACAGATACGCAGTATTTT. Full variable domain (remainder filled in from reference TRBV2 and TRBJ2-3): EPEVTQTPSHQVTQMGQEVILRCVPISNHLYFYWYRQILGQKVEFLVSFYNNEISEKSEIFDDQFSVERPDGSNFTLKIRSTKLEDSAMYFCASKLGQSTDTQYFGPGTRLTVL.

The chain has TRBV9 and TRBJ2-5; TRBD2 is a possible D gene (5 bases). Trimming left V 2 bases short and J 5 bases short, with 16 bases between. The CDR3 covers 15 residues. The V gene's germline CDR1 is SGDLS and CDR2 YYNGEE. Written as DNA, the CDR3 is TGTGCCAGCAGCGTGTGGGGAGTGAGGGCGGAGACCCAGTACTTC. Protein: CASSVWGVRAETQYF.